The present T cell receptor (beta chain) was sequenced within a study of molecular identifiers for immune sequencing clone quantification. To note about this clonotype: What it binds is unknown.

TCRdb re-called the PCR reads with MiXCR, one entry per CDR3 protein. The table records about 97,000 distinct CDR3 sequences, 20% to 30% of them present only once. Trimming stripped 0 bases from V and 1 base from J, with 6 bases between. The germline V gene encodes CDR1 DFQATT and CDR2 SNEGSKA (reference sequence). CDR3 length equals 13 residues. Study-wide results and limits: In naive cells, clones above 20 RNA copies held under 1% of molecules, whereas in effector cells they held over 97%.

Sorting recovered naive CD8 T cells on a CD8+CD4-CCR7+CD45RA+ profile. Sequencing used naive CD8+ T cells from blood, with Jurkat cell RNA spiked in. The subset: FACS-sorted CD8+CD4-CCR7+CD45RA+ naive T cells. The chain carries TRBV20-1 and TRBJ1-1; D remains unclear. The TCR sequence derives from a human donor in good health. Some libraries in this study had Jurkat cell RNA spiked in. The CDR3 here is CSARDEGNTEAFF. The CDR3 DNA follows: TGCAGTGCTAGAGATGAGGGGAACACTGAAGCTTTCTTT.